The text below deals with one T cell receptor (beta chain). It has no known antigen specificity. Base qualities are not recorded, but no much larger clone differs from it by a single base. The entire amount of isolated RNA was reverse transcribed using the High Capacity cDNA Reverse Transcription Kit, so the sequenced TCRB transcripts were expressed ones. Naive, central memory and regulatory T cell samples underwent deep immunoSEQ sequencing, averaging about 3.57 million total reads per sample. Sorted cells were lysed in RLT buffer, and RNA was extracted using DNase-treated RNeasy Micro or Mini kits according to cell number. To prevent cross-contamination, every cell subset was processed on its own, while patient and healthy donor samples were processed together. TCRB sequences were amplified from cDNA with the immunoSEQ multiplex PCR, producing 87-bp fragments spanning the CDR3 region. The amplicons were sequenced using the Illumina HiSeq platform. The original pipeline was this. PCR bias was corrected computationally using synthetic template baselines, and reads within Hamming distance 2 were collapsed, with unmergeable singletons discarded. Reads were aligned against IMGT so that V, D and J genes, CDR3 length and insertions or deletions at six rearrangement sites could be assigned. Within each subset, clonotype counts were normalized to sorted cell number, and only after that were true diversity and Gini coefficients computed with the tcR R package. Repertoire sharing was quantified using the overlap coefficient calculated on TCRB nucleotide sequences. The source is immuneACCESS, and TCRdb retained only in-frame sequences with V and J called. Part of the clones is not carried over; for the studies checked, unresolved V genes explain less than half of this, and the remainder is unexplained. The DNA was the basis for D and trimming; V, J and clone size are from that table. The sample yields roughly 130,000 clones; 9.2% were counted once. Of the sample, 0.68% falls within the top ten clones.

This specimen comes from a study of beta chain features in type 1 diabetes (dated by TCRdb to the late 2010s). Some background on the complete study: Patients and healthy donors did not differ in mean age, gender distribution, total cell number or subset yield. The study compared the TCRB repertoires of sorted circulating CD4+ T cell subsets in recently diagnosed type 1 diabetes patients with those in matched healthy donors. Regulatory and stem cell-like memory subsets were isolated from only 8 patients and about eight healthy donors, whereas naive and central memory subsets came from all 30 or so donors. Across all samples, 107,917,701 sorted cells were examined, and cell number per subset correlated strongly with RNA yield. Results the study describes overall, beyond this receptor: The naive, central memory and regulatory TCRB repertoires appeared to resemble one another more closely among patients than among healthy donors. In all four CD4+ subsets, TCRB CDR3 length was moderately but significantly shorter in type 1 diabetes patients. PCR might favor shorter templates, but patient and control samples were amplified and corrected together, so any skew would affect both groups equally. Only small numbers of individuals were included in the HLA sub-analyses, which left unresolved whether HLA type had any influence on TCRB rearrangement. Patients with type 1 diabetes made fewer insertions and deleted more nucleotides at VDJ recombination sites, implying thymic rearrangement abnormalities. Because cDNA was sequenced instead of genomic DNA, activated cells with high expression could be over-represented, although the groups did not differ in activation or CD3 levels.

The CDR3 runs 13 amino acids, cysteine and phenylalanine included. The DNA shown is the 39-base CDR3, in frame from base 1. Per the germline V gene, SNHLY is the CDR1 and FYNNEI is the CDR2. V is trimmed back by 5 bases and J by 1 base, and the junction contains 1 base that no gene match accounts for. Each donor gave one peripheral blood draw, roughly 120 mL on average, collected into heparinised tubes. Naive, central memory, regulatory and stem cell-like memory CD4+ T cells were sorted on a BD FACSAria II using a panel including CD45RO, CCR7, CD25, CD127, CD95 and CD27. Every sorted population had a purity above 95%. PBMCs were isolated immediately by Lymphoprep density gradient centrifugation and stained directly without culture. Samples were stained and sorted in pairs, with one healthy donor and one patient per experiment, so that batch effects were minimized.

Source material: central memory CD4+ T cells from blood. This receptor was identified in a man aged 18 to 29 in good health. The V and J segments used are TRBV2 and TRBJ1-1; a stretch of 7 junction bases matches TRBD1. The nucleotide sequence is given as TGTGCCAGCAGTAGACAGGGGAACACTGAAGCTTTCTTT. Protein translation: CASSRQGNTEAFF.